This T cell receptor (beta chain) is from a study of cytomegalovirus exposure and HLA in healthy donors. Study findings and constraints: In a later analysis, HLA-C alleles had the fewest associated TCRs, DRB1 alleles the most. Later on, analysis showed that most CMV-associated TCR beta chains appeared to be HLA-restricted.

60 Vbeta and 13 Jbeta primers were used in PCR. Produced via immunoSEQ multiplex PCR; TCRdb's table is partial and in-frame only. This sample's clone table lists fewer than 60,000 clones. The CDR3 is made up of 12 amino acids. Per the germline V gene, CDR1 is SGDLS and CDR2 is YYNGEE. V lost 0 bases to trimming and J lost 10 bases, with 8 bases between them. Notes on this clone: Its antigen remains unknown.

Sequences were obtained from PBMCs. The TCR was taken from a woman in her 40s in good health and CMV-seronegative. V gene TRBV9 combines with J gene TRBJ2-1, with D unclear. CDR3 nucleotide sequence: TGTGCCAGCAGCGTAGCCGGTGTGGAGCAGTTCTTC. The encoded protein is CASSVAGVEQFF.